One sample yielded the 24 T cell receptor beta chains listed below, sequenced in a study of human T cells and chemical hapten exposure (dated by TCRdb to the early 2020s). In the paper's terms, the time point label means: patch test 2, 6 weeks after DPC sensitization. According to the study, the label for this sample's treatment or condition signals: therapeutic diphenylcyclopropenone sensitization with weekly scalp DPC. Libraries came from RACE. Data came from a NextSeq 500. TCRdb reprocessing: public reads trimmed at Q25 with fastp, clones called with MiXCR, in-frame beta chains kept. Rows are combined by CDR3 protein, so each entry shows the most common genes and DNA. This sample is represented by 360,000 or so distinct CDR3 sequences; roughly 6% of them were singletons. The top ten constitute approximately 5.4% of the sample. The sequencing here drew on whole blood, taken in connection with sensitization to the hapten diphenylcyclopropenone (DPC). The receptors come from a young woman with alopecia areata. Some clones in this sample may be carry-over from other donors' samples.

The table lists this clonotype with many counts. The chain has TRBV7-9 and TRBJ2-3, with D unresolved. The V end lost 1 base, the J end lost 1 base, and 6 bases lay between the germline ends. This CDR3 comprises 14 residues. Germline V gene sequence: CDR1 SEHNR, CDR2 FQNEAQ (reference sequence). CDR3 amino acids: CASSLDPGTDTQYF. CDR3 DNA sequence: TGTGCCAGCAGCTTAGACCCAGGCACAGATACGCAGTATTTT.

The rearrangement links TRBV9 to TRBJ2-5, with TRBD1 identical over 12 bases. CDR1 is SGDLS, CDR2 YYNGEE, per germline. The CDR3 has 15 residues. Losses at the gene ends were 4 bases for V and 5 bases for J; bases not matched to a gene: 6. Here the CDR3 reads CASSPGTGGRETQYF. CDR3 nucleotides: TGTGCCAGCAGCCCTGGGACAGGGGGCCGTGAGACCCAGTACTTC.

Ten or more counts support this clonotype. The V and J genes are TRBV6-2 or TRBV6-3 and TRBJ1-5; TRBD1 might be the D (6 bases). From germline, CDR1 is MNHEY and CDR2 SVGEGT. Trimming took off 0 bases at V and 5 bases at J, with 17 bases between the two ends. The CDR3 is made up of 17 amino acids. CDR3 loop: CASSYSKGPGAHQPQHF. As DNA, the CDR3 is TGTGCCAGCAGTTACTCGAAAGGGCCAGGGGCGCATCAGCCCCAGCATTTT.

This clonotype was counted between two and nine times. The V and J genes are TRBV12-3 or TRBV12-4 and TRBJ2-4; D not resolved. Trimming removed 10 bases from V and 0 bases from J, with 7 bases in between. The CDR3 is made up of 12 amino acids. The DNA of the CDR3 is TGTGCCACCGGGTCAGCCAAAAACATTCAGTACTTC. It translates to CATGSAKNIQYF.

This clonotype was observed at least ten times. This rearrangement joins TRBV6-1 to TRBJ1-5; weak D call: TRBD1 (6 bases). Trimming removed 1 base at V and 1 base at J, with 14 bases between. CDR1 and CDR2 from the germline V gene are MNHNS and SASEGT. CDR3 length: 17 amino acids. The CDR3 here is CASSEVLGTQSNQPQHF. DNA for the CDR3: TGTGCCAGCAGTGAAGTATTAGGGACACAGAGCAATCAGCCCCAGCATTTT.

In its sample, this clonotype was seen many times. The chain employs TRBV20-1 and TRBJ1-5; D ambiguous. There are 10 residues in the CDR3. CDR1 is DFQATT, CDR2 SNEGSKA, per germline (reference sequence). Trimming left V 1 base short and J 6 bases short, with 1 base between. The CDR3, as DNA: TGCAGTGCTAGAGTTCAGCCCCAGCATTTT. The encoded protein is CSARVQPQHF.

This clonotype was recorded at least ten times. This sequence joins TRBV28 and TRBJ1-3; D uncertain. Trimming removed 7 bases from V and 5 bases from J, with 12 bases in between. The CDR3 totals 13 residues. The germline V gene encodes CDR1 MDHEN and CDR2 SYDVKM. The CDR3 bases are TGTGCCAGCACCACCCCGGGCCGAAACACCATATATTTT. Protein: CASTTPGRNTIYF.

This clonotype was picked up a small number of times. V usage is TRBV7-2 and J usage is TRBJ1-6; D is unclear. The CDR3 spans 13 residues. Germline values: CDR1 SGHTA, CDR2 FQGNSA. Between the trimmed V and J ends, which lost 5 bases and 9 bases, there was a span of 11 bases. This chain's CDR3 is CASSITAASPLHF. DNA of the CDR3: TGTGCCAGCAGCATCACAGCGGCTTCACCCCTCCACTTT. The full variable domain, with the rest looked up from reference TRBV7-2 and TRBJ1-6, is GAGVSQSPSNKVTEKGKDVELRCDPISGHTALYWYRQSLGQGLEFLIYFQGNSAPDKSGLPSDRFSAERTGGSVSTLTIQRTQQEDSAVYLCASSITAASPLHFGNGTRLTVT.

This clonotype was seen repeatedly, ten times or more. The V and J genes are TRBV13 and TRBJ1-1; D is unresolved. Trimming stripped 2 bases from V and 6 bases from J, with 28 bases between. Germline V gene lookup returns CDR1 PRHDT and CDR2 FYEKMQ (reference sequence). The CDR3 runs 19 residues. CDR3 DNA: TGTGCCAGCAGCTTATTAGCAAAAGTTGTGACGGCTGTGGTCGCTGAAGCTTTCTTT. It translates to CASSLLAKVVTAVVAEAFF.

The rearrangement joins TRBV12-3 or TRBV12-4 to TRBJ1-2; tentative D call: TRBD1 (5 bases). The length of the CDR3 is 16 residues. Deletions cut 3 bases from V and 5 bases from J, with 19 bases between. The CDR3 spells CASSFDRDSRSYGYTF. The CDR3 bases are TGTGCCAGCAGTTTTGACCGCGACAGCCGATCTTATGGCTACACCTTC.

V usage is TRBV18 and J usage is TRBJ2-5; D gene ambiguous. The germline V gene encodes CDR1 KGHSH and CDR2 LQKENI. The CDR3 is 13 residues long. V was pared by 6 bases and J by 5 bases, with 13 bases between. CDR3 loop: CASSDSWLETQYF. The CDR3 coding sequence is TGTGCCAGCTCCGATTCGTGGTTGGAGACCCAGTACTTC.

This clonotype was counted ten times or more. This chain connects TRBV10-3 to TRBJ2-1; 8 bases fit TRBD2. Germline loops: CDR1 ENHRY, CDR2 SYGVKD. The CDR3 is made up of 15 amino acids. J was trimmed by 9 bases and V by 6 bases; bases with no gene match: 13. The CDR3 DNA reads as TGTGCCATCAGCGCCCGGACTAGCAGGGGCAGTGAGCAGTTCTTC. Its protein product is CAISARTSRGSEQFF.

A few counts support this clonotype. The chain carries TRBV5-6 and TRBJ2-2; 11 bases map to TRBD1. J was trimmed by 1 base and V by 3 bases; bases with no gene match: 5. The CDR3 runs 17 residues. Germline CDR1 and CDR2: SGHDT and YYEEEE. CDR3: CASSSDRGRLNTGELFF. CDR3 sequence (DNA): TGTGCCAGCAGCTCGGACAGGGGGCGCTTGAACACCGGGGAGCTGTTTTTT.

Ten or more counts support this clonotype. V and J are TRBV27 and TRBJ1-5; no firm D call. The ends were cut back, 0 bases at V and 5 bases at J, with 5 bases in the middle. Germline loops: CDR1 MNHEY, CDR2 SMNVEV (reference sequence). The length of the CDR3 is 13 residues. In DNA, the CDR3 is TGTGCCAGCAGTTTATCAGAGCATCAGCCCCAGCATTTT. Translation gives CASSLSEHQPQHF.

This clonotype showed up just a few times. The chain employs TRBV4-3 and TRBJ2-2; perhaps TRBD1 as D (5 bases). V was shortened by 0 bases and J by 6 bases, with 8 bases between the two germline ends. In germline, CDR1 is LGHNA, CDR2 YSLEER. The CDR3 covers 14 residues. CDR3 loop: CASSQEEGAGELFF. Written as DNA, the CDR3 is TGCGCCAGCAGCCAAGAGGAAGGGGCCGGGGAGCTGTTTTTT.

This clonotype was recorded many times. The chain uses TRBV13 and TRBJ1-2; no reliable D call. Trimming removed 2 bases from V and 5 bases from J, with 15 bases in between. Germline CDR1 and CDR2: PRHDT and FYEKMQ (reference sequence). This CDR3 is 15 amino acids long. This CDR3 is CASSLFGKGVYGYTF. CDR3 in DNA: TGTGCCAGCAGCTTATTTGGGAAGGGTGTATATGGCTACACCTTC.

This clonotype was seen only a few times. The chain employs TRBV28 and TRBJ2-7; the match to TRBD1 covers 8 bases. Trimming removed 6 bases from V and 3 bases from J; junction bases left unmatched: 13. Germline CDR1 and CDR2: MDHEN and SYDVKM. The CDR3 spans 16 residues. The CDR3 region is CASSTTPGTGHYEQYF. The CDR3 bases are TGTGCCAGCAGCACAACTCCCGGGACAGGACACTACGAGCAGTACTTC.

V is TRBV20-1 and J is TRBJ2-3; D gene ambiguous. Trimming removed 7 bases from V and 0 bases from J, with 8 bases in between. The CDR3 sequence is 12 residues long. The germline CDR1 and CDR2 sequences are DFQATT and SNEGSKA (reference sequence). The CDR3 DNA follows: TGCAGTGTGGTGGAGAGCACAGATACGCAGTATTTT. Translation: CSVVESTDTQYF.

The chain recombines TRBV2 with TRBJ1-1; possible D gene TRBD1, 6 bases. Per germline, CDR1 SNHLY and CDR2 FYNNEI. The CDR3 has 15 amino acids. Trimming pared 5 bases from V and 4 bases from J, leaving 17 bases between. The CDR3 is CASSTLTGAGTEAFF. CDR3 DNA: TGTGCCAGCAGTACTCTGACAGGTGCCGGCACTGAAGCTTTCTTT.

The chain links TRBV7-9 to TRBJ2-4, with 11 bases that match TRBD2. This CDR3 comprises 21 residues. Germline V gene lookup returns CDR1 SEHNR and CDR2 FQNEAQ (reference sequence). V lost 3 bases to trimming and J lost 2 bases; unmatched junction nucleotides: 18. The CDR3, as DNA: TGTGCCAGCAGCTTTGTCCCGATCCGACTAGCGGGGAAGGGGACCAAAAACATTCAGTACTTC. It specifies CASSFVPIRLAGKGTKNIQYF.

This clonotype was seen a few times. The chain links TRBV12-3 or TRBV12-4 to TRBJ1-1, with D possibly matching TRBD1 (6 bases). The CDR3 contains 14 residues. V lost 3 bases and J 1 base, leaving 9 bases between the germline ends. The CDR3: CASSLNRENTEAFF. The CDR3 DNA follows: TGTGCCAGCAGTTTGAACAGGGAGAACACTGAAGCTTTCTTT.

This clonotype was observed a single time. The chain recombines TRBV6-6 with TRBJ1-6, with D perhaps matching TRBD1 (6 bases). Looked up from germline, CDR1 is MNHNY and CDR2 is SVGAGI (reference sequence). Between the trimmed V and J ends, which lost 6 bases and 5 bases, there was a span of 14 bases. The CDR3 runs to 15 residues. The CDR3 protein is CASRGPRDNNSPLHF. The CDR3 region has the DNA TGTGCCAGCAGAGGTCCCCGGGACAATAATTCACCCCTCCACTTT.

This clonotype was detected many times. J is TRBJ2-1 and V is TRBV28; 14 bases match TRBD2. Trimming removed 5 bases from V and 6 bases from J; junction bases left unmatched: 3. Looked up from germline, CDR1 is MDHEN and CDR2 is SYDVKM. This CDR3 has 15 amino acids. The chain's CDR3 is CASSQTSGGANEQFF. The CDR3 DNA sequence: TGTGCCAGCAGTCAGACTAGCGGGGGGGCCAATGAGCAGTTCTTC. The full variable domain, with the rest looked up from reference TRBV28 and TRBJ2-1, is DVKVTQSSRYLVKRTGEKVFLECVQDMDHENMFWYRQDPGLGLRLIYFSYDVKMKEKGDIPEGYSVSREKKERFSLILESASTNQTSMYLCASSQTSGGANEQFFGPGTRLTVL.

The chain employs TRBV7-6 and TRBJ2-7; TRBD1 is a possible D gene (6 bases). Trimming removed 4 bases at V and 6 bases at J, with 19 bases between. Germline-derived CDR1 and CDR2 are SGHVS and FNYEAQ. This CDR3 region has 15 residues. The CDR3 coding sequence is TGTGCCAGCAGCTCCCAGGAGCAGGGGTTTCGCGAGCAGTACTTC. Translating it yields CASSSQEQGFREQYF.